The 21 T cell receptor beta chains below were found in one sample sequenced in a study of T cells in Graves' hyperthyroidism and ophthalmopathy. Amplification targeted TCR beta CDR3 regions from RNA transcripts. In the first-round RT-PCR of the TCR CDR3, the HTBI primer set was used. TCRdb re-called the multiplex PCR reads through MiXCR, storing one row per CDR3 protein. The sample records around 480,000 distinct CDR3 sequences, approximately 14% being singletons. The material sequenced was blood. These receptors all come from a woman aged 18-30 years with Graves' hyperthyroidism.

This rearrangement joins TRBV7-9 to TRBJ1-2; D gene unclear. In germline, CDR1 is SEHNR, CDR2 FQNEAQ (reference sequence). CDR3 length: 13 amino acids. V lost 6 bases and J lost 8, with 16 bases in between. For the CDR3, the DNA is TGTGCCAGCAGTCCTGGGCCCACGTTCGGCTACACCTTC. Its protein is CASSPGPTFGYTF.

The sample holds many counts of this clonotype. The chain combines TRBV27 with TRBJ2-1; D call uncertain. V was shortened by 6 bases and J by 0 bases, with 6 bases between the two germline ends. The CDR3 is made up of 13 amino acids. Per germline, CDR1 MNHEY and CDR2 SMNVEV (reference sequence). CDR3 DNA sequence: TGTGCCAGCAGGAGCGACTCCTACAATGAGCAGTTCTTC. This translates into CASRSDSYNEQFF.

There are many counts of this clonotype. The V gene is TRBV5-1, the J gene TRBJ2-3; possibly TRBD2 for D (5 bases). The CDR3 consists of 14 residues. Germline loops: CDR1 SGHRS, CDR2 YFSETQ. V dropped 4 bases and J dropped 5 bases, with 14 bases sitting between them. In DNA form, the CDR3 reads TGCGCCAGCAGCCGGGGAGATCCGAAAGATACGCAGTATTTT. Protein: CASSRGDPKDTQYF.

The sample holds many counts of this clonotype. J is TRBJ2-7 and V is TRBV20-1, with 10 nucleotides matching TRBD1. Germline-derived CDR1 and CDR2 are DFQATT and SNEGSKA (reference sequence). CDR3 length: 13 residues. J was trimmed by 3 bases and V by 3 bases; bases with no gene match: 2. The CDR3 nucleotides read TGCAGTGCTAGGGGACAGGGGCGCTACGAGCAGTACGTC. Protein sequence: CSARGQGRYEQYV.

The chain uses TRBV18 and TRBJ2-7, with 9 positions matching TRBD1. The CDR3 covers 16 residues. The J segment lost 3 bases and the V segment lost 3 bases, leaving 9 bases of the junction unmatched. CDR1 KGHSH and CDR2 LQKENI come from the germline V gene. The CDR3 DNA sequence: TGTGCCAGCTCACCCCCCGGGACAGGGAAAATCTACGAGCAGTACTTC. Its translation: CASSPPGTGKIYEQYF.

The genes are TRBV9 and TRBJ1-1; D is possibly TRBD1 (5 bases). With 1 base removed from V and 0 bases from J, the gap between germline ends came to 10 bases. Germline CDR1 is SGDLS and CDR2 is YYNGEE. The CDR3 is made up of 15 amino acids. Here the CDR3 DNA reads TGTGCCAGCAGCGTAACCCCGGGACTGAACACTGAAGCTTTCTTT. It specifies CASSVTPGLNTEAFF. Looking up the rest from reference TRBV9 and TRBJ1-1 gives the full variable domain: DSGVTQTPKHLITATGQRVTLRCSPRSGDLSVYWYQQSLDQGLQFLIQYYNGEERAKGNILERFSAQQFPDLHSELNLSSLELGDSALYFCASSVTPGLNTEAFFGQGTRLTVV.

This clonotype has a handful of counts. The J gene is TRBJ2-7, the V gene TRBV11-2; 11 nucleotides align to TRBD2. This CDR3 has 15 residues. V gave up 4 bases and J gave up 3 bases; unmatched junction bases: 5. Germline V CDR1 and CDR2: SGHAT, FQNNGV. CDR3 sequence: CASSSPGTSGYEQYF. The CDR3 region has the DNA TGTGCCAGCAGCTCGCCCGGGACTAGCGGCTACGAGCAGTACTTC.

This clonotype was seen a handful of times. This chain links TRBV18 with TRBJ2-3; D is perhaps TRBD1 (6 bases). The germline gives CDR1 KGHSH, CDR2 LQKENI. The CDR3 loop spans 17 amino acids. V was pared by 0 bases and J by 3 bases, with 16 bases between. In DNA form, the CDR3 reads TGTGCCAGCTCACCACCGGGTCAGGGGTTTTTGACAGATACGCAGTATTTT. Protein: CASSPPGQGFLTDTQYF.

This clonotype was recorded many times. The chain couples TRBV6-5 to TRBJ2-7; D gene uncertain. CDR1 and CDR2 (germline): MNHEY, SVGAGI. The CDR3 has 13 amino acids. The V and J ends lost 0 bases and 8 bases respectively, with 11 bases between them. The CDR3 protein is CASSYSTFSKQYV. In nucleotides, the CDR3 is TGTGCCAGCAGTTACTCGACCTTCTCGAAGCAGTACGTC.

V gene TRBV5-1 combines with J gene TRBJ2-5; 8 bases line up with TRBD2. CDR1 is SGHRS and CDR2 is YFSETQ in the germline V gene. The CDR3 is 15 residues long. V lost 0 bases, J lost 2 bases, and 3 bases stayed unmatched. The CDR3 bases are TGCGCCAGCAGCTTGGTGCCGGGGGGGCAAGAGACCCAGTACTTC. As protein: CASSLVPGGQETQYF.

This clonotype was seen only a few times. The rearrangement joins TRBV6-5 to TRBJ2-2, with 10 bases identical to TRBD2. Losses at the gene ends were 4 bases for V and 4 bases for J; bases not matched to a gene: 3. The CDR3 is 15 residues long. Germline V gene lookup returns CDR1 MNHEY and CDR2 SVGAGI. Here the CDR3 DNA reads TGTGCCAGCAGTTGGGGGACTAGCGCCACCGGGGAGCTGTTTTTT. Its protein is CASSWGTSATGELFF.

Note on this clonotype: The junction departs from the called germline gene at one end, perhaps through a read error. The CDR3: CASSKAGTLSYNEQSF. The CDR3 bases are TGTGCCAGCAGCAAGGCCGGGACACTATCCTACAATGAGCAGTCCTTC. The rearrangement links TRBV11-3 to TRBJ2-1; weak D call: TRBD1 (6 bases). This CDR3 is 16 amino acids long. The germline V gene has CDR1 SGHNT and CDR2 YENEEA.

The sample holds many counts of this clonotype. The chain links TRBV12-5 to TRBJ2-3; 8 bases map to TRBD1. This CDR3 has 16 amino acids. Germline values: CDR1 LGHNT, CDR2 FRNRAP. The V segment lost 2 bases and the J segment 1 base; nucleotides outside the gene matches: 5. The CDR3 bases are TGTGCTAGTGGTTTGTTAGGACAGGGCGGCACAGATACGCAGTATTTT. This encodes CASGLLGQGGTDTQYF.

This rearrangement joins TRBV5-6 to TRBJ1-2; 7 nucleotides align to TRBD1. Trimming at V came to 3 bases and at J to 5 bases, leaving 7 bases not matched to a gene. CDR3 length: 14 amino acids. Germline V gene sequence: CDR1 SGHDT, CDR2 YYEEEE. In DNA form, the CDR3 reads TGTGCCAGCAGCTCCACAGGGGTTATTTATGGCTACACCTTC. Its protein is CASSSTGVIYGYTF.

At least ten counts were recorded for this clonotype. The CDR3 here is CARGLGGNGNTIYF. DNA of the CDR3: TGTGCCAGGGGGCTGGGGGGCAATGGAAACACCATATATTTT. The chain has TRBV2 and TRBJ1-3; tentatively, D is TRBD1 (6 bases). Trimming removed 9 bases at V and 3 bases at J, with 15 bases between. CDR3 length: 14 amino acids. CDR1 SNHLY and CDR2 FYNNEI come from the germline V gene.

On this clonotype: It may be a read error: a sequence one base away is much more abundant. The chain recombines TRBV9 with TRBJ2-1, with TRBD2 matching over 10 bases. There are 17 residues in the CDR3. Trimming cost V 5 bases and J 5 bases; bases outside gene matches: 13. CDR1 and CDR2 (germline): SGDLS, YYNGEE. CDR3 in DNA: TGTGCCAGCAGTACTCCCGCGGGACTAGCGCTCCACAATGAGCAGTTCTTC. Translation: CASSTPAGLALHNEQFF.

This clonotype was recorded at least ten times. This chain connects TRBV10-3 to TRBJ1-4; 7 nucleotides agree with TRBD1. The germline V gene encodes CDR1 ENHRY and CDR2 SYGVKD. V was clipped by 0 bases and J by 8 bases; unmatched bases: 6. The CDR3 loop spans 15 amino acids. The CDR3 coding sequence is TGTGCCATCAGTGAGTCGCGGGGACAGACCGAAAAACTGTTTTTT. It encodes CAISESRGQTEKLFF.

This clonotype was seen ten or more times. J is TRBJ1-1 and V is TRBV7-3, with 9 bases lining up with TRBD1. The CDR3 is 16 residues long. With V trimmed by 5 bases and J by 4 bases, 11 bases remained unmatched. Germline V lookup: CDR1 SGHTA, CDR2 FQGTGA. The CDR3 bases are TGTGCCAGCAGCGTTGATGGGGACAGGGCAAGCACTGAAGCTTTCTTT. Protein sequence: CASSVDGDRASTEAFF.

This clonotype was seen ten or more times. The chain links TRBV6-1 to TRBJ2-5; 8 nucleotides line up with TRBD1. Looked up from germline, CDR1 is MNHNS and CDR2 is SASEGT. With 5 bases clipped from V and 3 bases from J, the junction kept 5 bases outside the gene matches. The CDR3 loop spans 14 amino acids. The CDR3 protein is CASSTDRGEETQYF. In nucleotides, the CDR3 is TGTGCCAGCAGTACAGACAGGGGAGAAGAGACCCAGTACTTC.

V usage is TRBV6-5 and J usage is TRBJ1-4; D remains unclear. The V end lost 0 bases, the J end lost 8 bases, and 16 bases lay between the germline ends. The CDR3 contains 16 residues. Germline-derived CDR1 and CDR2 are MNHEY and SVGAGI. The CDR3: CASSYSGIYGGEKLFF. The CDR3 bases are TGTGCCAGCAGTTACTCGGGGATCTATGGTGGGGAAAAACTGTTTTTT.

This clonotype appeared a few times. This rearrangement joins TRBV20-1 to TRBJ1-2, with D perhaps TRBD1 (6 bases). The germline CDR1 and CDR2 sequences are DFQATT and SNEGSKA (reference sequence). The CDR3 is 13 residues long. V lost 5 bases, J lost 2 bases, and 12 bases lay in between. For the CDR3, the DNA is TGCAGTGCTGCCAAAACAGGGAACTATGGCTACACCTTC. It codes for CSAAKTGNYGYTF.